This T cell receptor beta chain was recorded in a study of Tregs in tolerant kidney transplant recipients. Thawed PBMCs were FACS-sorted into unstimulated CD4+CD25+CD127- regulatory T cells, CD4+CD25- non-regulatory cells, CD4 and CD8 cells. The CDR3 extends over 16 amino acids. Germline CDR1 SGHRS, CDR2 YFSETQ. V shed 5 bases, J shed 8 bases, and the junction held 14 bases outside the gene matches. The data were produced by immunoSEQ multiplex PCR, yet TCRdb's version contains in-frame clones alone and is incomplete. The data show tens of thousands of clones, with approximately 93% seen just once and approximately 0.5% held by the top ten. Study results and limitations: Expanding Tregs on activated donor B cells appeared to best identify donor-specific TCRbeta clones.

About this clone: Its antigen is not identified.

This material consisted of CD4+ T cells from blood, taken before the transplant. This clonotype originated in a human donor who received a combined kidney and bone marrow transplant. The chain carries TRBV5-1 and TRBJ2-2, with 8 bases matching TRBD1. The CDR3 loop is CASRPYGDRIGGELFF. The DNA for the CDR3 is TGCGCCAGCAGACCCTATGGGGACAGGATTGGAGGGGAGCTGTTTTTT.